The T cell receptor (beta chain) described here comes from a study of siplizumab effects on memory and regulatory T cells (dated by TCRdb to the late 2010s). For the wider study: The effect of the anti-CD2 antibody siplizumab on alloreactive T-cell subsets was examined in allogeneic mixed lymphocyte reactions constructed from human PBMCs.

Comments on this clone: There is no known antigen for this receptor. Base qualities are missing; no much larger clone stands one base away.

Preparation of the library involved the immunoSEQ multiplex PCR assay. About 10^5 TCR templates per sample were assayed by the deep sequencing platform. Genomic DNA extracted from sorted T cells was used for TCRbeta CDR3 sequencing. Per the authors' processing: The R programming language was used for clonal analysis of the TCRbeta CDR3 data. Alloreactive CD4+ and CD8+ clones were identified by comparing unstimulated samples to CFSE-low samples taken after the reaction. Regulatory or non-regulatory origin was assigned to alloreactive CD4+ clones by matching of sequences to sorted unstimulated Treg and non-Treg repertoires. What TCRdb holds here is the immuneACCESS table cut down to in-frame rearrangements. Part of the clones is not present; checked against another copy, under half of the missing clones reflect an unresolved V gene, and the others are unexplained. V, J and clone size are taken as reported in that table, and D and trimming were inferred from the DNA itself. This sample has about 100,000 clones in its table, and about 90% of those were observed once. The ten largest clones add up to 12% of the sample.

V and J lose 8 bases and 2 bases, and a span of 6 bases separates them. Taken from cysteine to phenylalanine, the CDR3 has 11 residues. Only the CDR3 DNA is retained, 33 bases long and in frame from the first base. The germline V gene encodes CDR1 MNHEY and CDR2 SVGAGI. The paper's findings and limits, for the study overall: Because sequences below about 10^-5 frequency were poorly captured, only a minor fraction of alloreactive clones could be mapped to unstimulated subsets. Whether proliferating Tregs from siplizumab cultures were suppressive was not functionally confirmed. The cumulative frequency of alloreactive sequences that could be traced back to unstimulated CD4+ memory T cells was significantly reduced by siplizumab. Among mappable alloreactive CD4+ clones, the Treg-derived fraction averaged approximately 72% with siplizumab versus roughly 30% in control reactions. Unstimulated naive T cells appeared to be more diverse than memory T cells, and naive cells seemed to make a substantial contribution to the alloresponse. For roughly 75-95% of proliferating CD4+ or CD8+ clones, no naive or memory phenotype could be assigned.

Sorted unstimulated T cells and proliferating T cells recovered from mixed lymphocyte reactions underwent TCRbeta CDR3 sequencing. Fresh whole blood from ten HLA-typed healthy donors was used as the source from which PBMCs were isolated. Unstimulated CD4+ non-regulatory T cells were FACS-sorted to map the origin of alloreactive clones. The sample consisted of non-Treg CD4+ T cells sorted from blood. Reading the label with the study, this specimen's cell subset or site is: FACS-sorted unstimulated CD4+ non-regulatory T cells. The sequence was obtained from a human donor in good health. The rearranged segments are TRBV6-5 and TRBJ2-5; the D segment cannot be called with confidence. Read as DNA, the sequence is TGTGCCAGCCGCCGGCAAGAGACCCAGTACTTC. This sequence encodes CASRRQETQYF.